This T cell receptor (beta chain) was recovered during a study of early T cells in non-severe SARS-CoV-2 infection. Points from the study as a whole: Database matching using VDJdb favored anti-spike CD8 responses, with private and CD4 specificities left missing.

In this sample, this clonotype turned up many times. Its target is not known. Attachment of unique molecular identifiers was made to individual cDNA molecules. TCRdb recomputed calls from the 5' RACE reads with MiXCR, one row per CDR3 protein. The sample has around 57,000 distinct CDR3 sequences, 6% to 7% seen once; the top ten hold less than 5%. This TCR came from an adult who was a healthcare worker with PCR-confirmed SARS-CoV-2 infection or an uninfected control (not recorded which). Sequencing input: whole blood.

This CDR3 reads CASSSDRDNEQFF. The DNA of the CDR3 is TGTGCCAGCAGCTCCGACCGGGACAATGAGCAGTTCTTC. This rearrangement joins TRBV7-9 to TRBJ2-1; no definite D call. The germline V and J ends were trimmed by 4 bases and 5 bases, with 9 bases remaining between them. CDR1 and CDR2 (germline): SEHNR, FQNEAQ (reference sequence). This CDR3 contains 13 residues.